The T cell receptor beta chain under discussion was sequenced for a study of blood T cell repertoires in COVID-19. Looking at the study overall: The samples span acute and convalescent COVID-19 from the United States, Italy and Spain. The cDNA or gDNA used as material had been derived from T cells, B-cell-depleted T cells, or PBMCs.

Generated by immunoSEQ multiplex PCR, the TCRdb table keeps only in-frame clones and is missing some. This table has around 100,000 clones, around 84% appearing once. V dropped 4 bases and J dropped 4; count of bases not matched to a gene: 5. Germline assignment: CDR1 SGHTA and CDR2 FQGNSA. The CDR3 is 15 residues long. The clonotype originates from a woman between 65 and 79 years old with active or convalescent COVID-19. The sequencing sample was made of peripheral blood. This chain connects TRBV7-2 to TRBJ2-1; 9 bases match TRBD2. The CDR3 reads CASSSSGGRYNEQFF. CDR3 DNA: TGTGCCAGCAGCTCAAGCGGGGGGCGGTACAATGAGCAGTTCTTC. The variable domain in full, completed from reference TRBV7-2 and TRBJ2-1, reads GAGVSQSPSNKVTEKGKDVELRCDPISGHTALYWYRQSLGQGLEFLIYFQGNSAPDKSGLPSDRFSAERTGGSVSTLTIQRTQQEDSAVYLCASSSSGGRYNEQFFGPGTRLTVL.